These T cell receptor beta chains were read from a single sample in a study of cytomegalovirus exposure and HLA in healthy donors. TCRdb's copy holds only in-frame clones and misses some; the assay was immunoSEQ multiplex PCR. The profile shows around 19,000 clones, around 80% of them singletons. Sequencing was done on a sample of PBMCs. Source of these receptors: a human donor in good health. The conserved cysteine and the conserved F or W are not part of the CDR3 here.

v_call,cdr3_aa
TRBV4-2,ASSQVGLRNQPQH
TRBV7-2,ASSLGSGVAYGYT
TRBV9,ASTQGQGARRQWGYT
TRBV27,ASSYPGDEQY
TRBV5-4,ASSLGGAKNEQY
TRBV7-2,ASSLQARGMDTEAF
TRBV11-2,ASSPGTTSYEQY
TRBV10-3,AISEQGLLNTGELF
TRBV7-9,ASSLLAGGANEQF
TRBV4-1,ASSQVGLRATYNEQF
TRBV7-2,ASSPPPTGVATTYEQY
TRBV7-9,ASTTTGIIIEQY
TRBV7-6,ASSLTSGGAVSTDTQY
TRBV7-6,ASSLGQGVGTGELF
TRBV30,AWKGVQGAGEGTEAF
TRBV7-6,ASSLVSEGSPIYEQY
TRBV28,ASNQVGGATEAF
TRBV5-1,ASSLDRNTEAF
TRBV27,ASSSLARNEQF
TRBV6-1,ASKIRQDAYGYT
TRBV5-4,ASSRDRQEETQY
TRBV10-3,AISPAQDSYGYT
TRBV6-5,ASSYDRGRTGELF
TRBV5-1,ASSLRTGGDSPLH
TRBV6-5,ATGVGRAYEQY
TRBV6-5,ASSYVSGDNYGYT